These 14 T cell receptor beta chains share one sample of origin, sequenced in a study of CD8+CD57+ T cells in acquired aplastic anemia (dated by TCRdb to about 2018). Expansion of CD8+CD57+ cells had been shown by flow cytometry in the patients chosen for sequencing. TCRdb records Illumina HiSeq 2000 as the sequencer. Profiling of TCR beta VDJ combinations and CDR3 sequences used genomic DNA as the template. The public reads were reprocessed in TCRdb via fastp at Q25 and MiXCR, keeping in-frame beta chains. Identical CDR3 proteins give one entry, which carries the most common genes and DNA. This sample comprises about 58,000 distinct CDR3 sequences, about 56% of them detected only once. Approximately 15% of the sample goes to the ten largest clones. Source material: sorted CD4+, CD8+, or CD8+CD57+ T cells (not recorded which) from PBMCs. These receptors were obtained from a human donor with aplastic anemia.

V usage is TRBV15 and J usage is TRBJ1-3; no clear D. CDR1 is LNHNV, CDR2 YYDKDF, per germline (reference sequence). The CDR3 consists of 13 residues. The V gene lost 3 bases and the J gene lost 4 bases, with 7 bases spanning the gap. CDR3 protein: CATSRSDGNTIYF. As DNA, the CDR3 is TGTGCCACCAGCAGGAGCGACGGAAACACCATATATTTT.

The chain recombines TRBV7-6 with TRBJ1-4, with 10 nucleotides matching TRBD1. The V segment lost 3 bases and the J segment 7 bases; nucleotides outside the gene matches: 5. The CDR3 extends over 15 amino acids. From germline, CDR1 is SGHVS and CDR2 FNYEAQ. Here the CDR3 reads CASSFGTGVGEKLFF. The CDR3 DNA reads as TGTGCCAGCAGCTTTGGGACAGGGGTGGGTGAAAAACTGTTTTTT.

This clonotype was picked up one time. The genes are TRBV19 and TRBJ2-7; D is possibly TRBD1 (6 bases). The CDR3 is 11 amino acids. Trimming cost V 6 bases and J 7 bases, with 10 bases left between them. Germline lookup yields CDR1 LNHDA and CDR2 SQIVND (reference sequence). CDR3 sequence (DNA): TGTGCCAGTAGAGGGGGAAGTGAGCAGTACTTC. Translation gives CASRGGSEQYF.

This clonotype was seen a single time. In DNA form, the CDR3 reads TGTGCCATCAAGAAGGAACAGGGCCGCGTCTTGAATCAGCCCCAGCATTTT. Amino acid sequence: CAIKKEQGRVLNQPQHF. V and J are TRBV10-3 and TRBJ1-5, with a possible D match to TRBD1 (6 bases). The length of the CDR3 is 17 residues. Between the trimmed V and J ends, which lost 7 bases and 4 bases, there was a span of 23 bases. The V gene's germline CDR1 is ENHRY and CDR2 SYGVKD.

The chain employs TRBV7-2 and TRBJ2-3; TRBD1 matches 9 bases. Germline CDR1 reads SGHTA; CDR2 reads FQGNSA. CDR3 size: 13 residues. V dropped 5 bases and J dropped 4; count of bases not matched to a gene: 1. CDR3 sequence reads: CASSRDRADTQYF. CDR3 sequence (DNA): TGTGCCAGCAGCCGGGACAGGGCAGATACGCAGTATTTT.

The sample holds many counts of this clonotype. J is TRBJ2-7 and V is TRBV9; no reliable D call. Trimming removed 0 bases from V and 0 bases from J, with 7 bases in between. Looked up from germline, CDR1 is SGDLS and CDR2 is YYNGEE. The CDR3 sequence is 14 residues long. The CDR3 spells CASSVGESSYEQYF. CDR3 DNA: TGTGCCAGCAGCGTAGGAGAGAGCTCCTACGAGCAGTACTTC.

The chain carries TRBV20-1 and TRBJ2-3; D possibly uses TRBD1 or TRBD2 (5 bases each). The germline V gene encodes CDR1 DFQATT and CDR2 SNEGSKA (reference sequence). The CDR3 has 16 amino acids. The V end lost 3 bases, the J end lost 3 bases, and 19 bases lay between the germline ends. The CDR3 is CSASGTTKRETDTQYF. DNA for the CDR3: TGCAGTGCTAGTGGGACCACCAAGAGAGAAACAGATACGCAGTATTTT.

The DNA for the CDR3 is TGTGCCAGCAGCCCGACCCTATACGAGCAGTACTTC. This encodes CASSPTLYEQYF. V and J are TRBV7-8 and TRBJ2-7; no reliable D call. CDR3 length: 12 amino acids. Between the trimmed V and J ends, which lost 5 bases and 4 bases, there was a span of 9 bases. Germline values: CDR1 SGHVS, CDR2 FQNEAQ.

This clonotype was observed a few times. The chain recombines TRBV15 with TRBJ2-7; D may be TRBD2 (6 bases). This CDR3 has 16 residues. CDR1 is LNHNV, CDR2 YYDKDF, per germline (reference sequence). Trimming took 0 bases from V and 1 from J, leaving 13 bases between them. The CDR3 DNA is TGTGCCACCAGCAGAGAGCTTCTCGGGGGATCCTACGAGCAGTACTTC. This translates into CATSRELLGGSYEQYF.

The rearrangement joins TRBV29-1 to TRBJ2-1, with D perhaps assigned TRBD1 or TRBD2 (5 bases each). The germline V gene encodes CDR1 SQVTM and CDR2 ANQGSEA. The V gene lost 8 bases and the J gene lost 9 bases, with 17 bases spanning the gap. The CDR3 runs to 12 residues. Here the CDR3 DNA reads TGCAGCTCGAAATTATCAGGGACTGAGCAGTTCTTC. It translates to CSSKLSGTEQFF.

At least ten counts were recorded for this clonotype. The V call is TRBV2, the J call TRBJ1-3, with 7 bases identical to TRBD1. This CDR3 has 18 amino acids. Germline V gene lookup returns CDR1 SNHLY and CDR2 FYNNEI. V shed 7 bases, J shed 0 bases, and the junction held 15 bases outside the gene matches. The DNA of the CDR3 is TGTGCCAGCACCTCTCCCGGGAGACAGGGAATCTCTGGAAACACCATATATTTT. Its translation is CASTSPGRQGISGNTIYF. The entire variable domain, with the rest obtained from reference TRBV2 and TRBJ1-3, is as follows: EPEVTQTPSHQVTQMGQEVILRCVPISNHLYFYWYRQILGQKVEFLVSFYNNEISEKSEIFDDQFSVERPDGSNFTLKIRSTKLEDSAMYFCASTSPGRQGISGNTIYFGEGSWLTVV.

This clonotype was picked up many times. The V call is TRBV7-8, the J call TRBJ1-4; D gene uncertain. Germline CDR1 SGHVS, CDR2 FQNEAQ. There are 15 residues in the CDR3. Trimming pared 5 bases from V and 0 bases from J, leaving 10 bases between. The CDR3 is CASSPVRATNEKLFF. The CDR3 DNA reads as TGTGCCAGCAGCCCCGTGAGAGCAACTAATGAAAAACTGTTTTTT. The full variable domain, completed using reference TRBV7-8 and TRBJ1-4, is GAGVSQSPRYKVAKRGQDVALRCDPISGHVSLFWYQQALGQGPEFLTYFQNEAQLDKSGLPSDRFFAERPEGSVSTLKIQRTQQEDSAVYLCASSPVRATNEKLFFGSGTQLSVL.

J is TRBJ1-5 and V is TRBV7-9; D is unclear. With 1 base removed from V and 3 bases from J, the gap between germline ends came to 4 bases. This CDR3 has 13 residues. Germline V gene sequence: CDR1 SEHNR, CDR2 FQNEAQ (reference sequence). The CDR3 here is CASSLGPNQPQHF. The CDR3, as DNA: TGTGCCAGCAGCTTAGGGCCCAATCAGCCCCAGCATTTT.

The chain recombines TRBV4-3 with TRBJ2-5; D call uncertain. V lost 0 bases and J 5 bases, leaving 10 bases between the germline ends. The CDR3 spans 14 residues. The V gene's germline CDR1 is LGHNA and CDR2 YSLEER. CDR3 coding DNA: TGCGCCAGCAGCCAAGATCCGGTTCCGGAGACCCAGTACTTC. Its protein is CASSQDPVPETQYF.